The T cell receptor (beta chain) under discussion was sequenced for a study of T cells in Graves' hyperthyroidism and ophthalmopathy. Amplification targeted TCR beta CDR3 regions from RNA transcripts. Using the HTBI primer set, a first-round RT-PCR was run on the TCR CDR3. TCRdb recomputed calls from the multiplex PCR reads with MiXCR, one row per CDR3 protein. The sample shows approximately 300,000 distinct CDR3 sequences, 17% of them seen only once. Germline V lookup: CDR1 LGHDT, CDR2 YNNKEL (reference sequence). This CDR3 has 15 amino acids. The V end lost 6 bases, the J end lost 1 base, and 15 bases lay between the germline ends.

This receptor was taken from a woman in her sixties with Graves' ophthalmopathy. The chain links TRBV3-1 to TRBJ1-2; no definite D call. Material for sequencing was blood. The CDR3 DNA reads as TGTGCCAGCAGAACAAGACACGAGATTAACTATGGCTACACCTTC. Protein: CASRTRHEINYGYTF.